This TCR beta chain is from a study of graft-versus-host responses after intestinal transplantation. V was trimmed by 0 bases and J by 0 bases, leaving 9 bases between them. The CDR3 sequence is 15 residues long. The germline V gene encodes CDR1 MGHRA and CDR2 YSYEKL. Sequencing used immunoSEQ multiplex PCR; TCRdb keeps in-frame clones, though not all of them. This sample has over 65,000 clones, with approximately 90% found just once. As for this clone: No antigen is known for it.

The chain couples TRBV4-1 to TRBJ2-7; D possibly matches TRBD1 or TRBD2 (5 bases each). The source material was unstimulated CD8+ T cells sorted from spleen or lymph node cells, sampled before transplant. The receptor's source is a human donor who was the organ donor for an intestinal transplant. This CDR3 reads CASSQEAGSSYEQYF. The CDR3 bases are TGCGCCAGCAGCCAAGAAGCAGGGAGCTCCTACGAGCAGTACTTC.